Ten or more counts support the clone carrying this T cell receptor (beta chain). The antigen is undetermined. The sample originates from a study of T cells after yellow fever vaccination. Overall study findings and caveats: High-abundance clonotypes from the bulk population could contaminate FACS-sorted repertoires. It was the secondary response that reached its peak faster, day 5 versus 15, but it was weaker.

TCRdb reprocessed the 5' RACE reads with MiXCR, giving one entry per CDR3 protein. The sample lists under 400,000 distinct CDR3 sequences; 9.5% to 13% were seen once. The CDR3 runs 13 residues. V gave up 5 bases and J gave up 1 base, with 8 bases separating them. The material sequenced was PBMCs, taken on the day of the first yellow fever vaccination. The chain joins TRBV12-3 or TRBV12-4 to TRBJ2-5; D gene ambiguous. The source is a man aged 18 to 29 who received the YFV17D yellow fever vaccine. This CDR3 reads CASSLGPQETQYF. The DNA for the CDR3 is TGTGCCAGCAGTCTTGGACCCCAAGAGACCCAGTACTTC.